This TCR beta chain originates from a study of T cell changes during pregnancy in multiple sclerosis. Here immunoSEQ multiplex PCR was the method, and the copy in TCRdb shows in-frame clones only, minus some. The sample contains about 49,000 clones, nearly 90% of which appear only once. The sequenced sample was peripheral blood, obtained after pregnancy. This clonotype originated in a female donor in good health, enrolled as a control in a pregnancy study.

The CDR3 protein is CASSVTGQGGETQYF. Written as DNA, the CDR3 is TGTGCCAGCAGCGTGACGGGACAGGGGGGGGAGACCCAGTACTTC. V usage is TRBV9 and J usage is TRBJ2-5, with TRBD1 matching 11 bases. This CDR3 region has 15 residues. Losses at the gene ends were 2 bases for V and 5 bases for J; bases not matched to a gene: 5. Per germline, CDR1 SGDLS and CDR2 YYNGEE.